In this sample, the clone carrying this T cell receptor (beta chain) turned up a few times. The source of the sample is a study of blood T cells in healthy people across ages. The amount of total RNA extracted per sample was at least 5.5 micrograms. CDR1 is DFQATT, CDR2 SNEGSKA, per germline (reference sequence). This CDR3 has 14 residues. The ends were cut back, 5 bases at V and 6 bases at J, with 20 bases in the middle. The authors ran a second PCR of about 7 to 12 cycles using a sample-barcoded 5' primer and a J-beta primer mix. Every molecule of cDNA carried a tag from a template-switch adaptor with 12 random nucleotides. MiXCR was run by TCRdb on the 5' RACE reads, yielding one entry per CDR3 protein. The sample records 780,000 or so distinct CDR3 sequences, roughly 53% being singletons.

This receptor was obtained from a man older than 75 in good health. This chain connects TRBV20-1 to TRBJ2-7, with D possibly TRBD1 on 5 matching bases. Sequencing was carried out using blood. The CDR3 sequence is CSAWTSRVLGEQYF. Written as DNA, the CDR3 is TGCAGTGCTTGGACCAGCAGGGTTTTAGGCGAGCAGTACTTC.